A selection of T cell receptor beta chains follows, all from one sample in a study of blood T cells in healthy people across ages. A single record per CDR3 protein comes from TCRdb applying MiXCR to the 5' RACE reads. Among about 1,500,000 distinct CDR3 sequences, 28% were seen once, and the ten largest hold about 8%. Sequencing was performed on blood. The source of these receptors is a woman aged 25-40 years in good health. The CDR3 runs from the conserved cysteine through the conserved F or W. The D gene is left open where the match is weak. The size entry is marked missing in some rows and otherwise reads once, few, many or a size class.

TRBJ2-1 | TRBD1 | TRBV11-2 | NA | CASSFPGTEEQFF | TGTGCCAGCAGCTTCCCCGGGACAGAGGAGCAGTTCTTC
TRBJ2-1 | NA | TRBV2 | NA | CASRASNLGNNEQFF | TGTGCCAGCAGGGCCTCCAACTTGGGTAACAATGAGCAGTTCTTC
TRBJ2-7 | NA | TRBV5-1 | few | CASSTSGAEQYF | TGCGCCAGCAGCACGTCGGGGGCCGAGCAGTACTTC
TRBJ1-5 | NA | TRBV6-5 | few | CASSRYPGSQPQHF | TGTGCCAGCAGTCGCTATCCCGGCTCTCAGCCCCAGCATTTT
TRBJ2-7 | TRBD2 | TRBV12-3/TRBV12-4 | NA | CASSLLGTSPHEQYF | TGTGCCAGCAGTTTACTCGGGACTAGCCCTCACGAGCAGTACTTC
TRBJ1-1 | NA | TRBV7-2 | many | CASSSGAGNTEAFF | TGTGCCAGCAGCTCCGGGGCGGGAAACACTGAAGCTTTCTTT
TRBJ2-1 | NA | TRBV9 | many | CASSVEGGWYNEQFF | TGTGCCAGCAGCGTAGAGGGGGGTTGGTACAATGAGCAGTTCTTC
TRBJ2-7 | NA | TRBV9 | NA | CASSLRDWGFEQYF | TGTGCCAGCAGCCTCCGGGACTGGGGCTTCGAGCAGTACTTC
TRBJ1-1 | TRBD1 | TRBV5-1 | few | CASGQGARNTEAFF | TGCGCCAGCGGACAGGGTGCACGGAACACTGAAGCTTTCTTT
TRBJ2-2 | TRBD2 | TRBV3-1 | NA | CASSRTSGRAAGELFF | TGTGCCAGCAGCCGGACGAGCGGGAGGGCCGCCGGGGAGCTGTTTTTT
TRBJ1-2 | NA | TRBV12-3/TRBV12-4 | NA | CASSLGTAVGYTF | TGTGCCAGCAGTCTAGGCACAGCCGTCGGGTACACCTTC
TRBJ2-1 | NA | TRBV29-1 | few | CSVGPLAFPEQFF | TGCAGCGTTGGGCCCCTTGCGTTCCCTGAGCAGTTCTTC
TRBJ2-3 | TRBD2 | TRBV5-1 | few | CASRPGGGRSTDTQYF | TGCGCCAGCAGGCCCGGCGGGGGGAGGTCTACAGATACGCAGTATTTT
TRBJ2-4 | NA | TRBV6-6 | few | CASSTGTEIAKNIQYF | TGTGCCAGCAGTACCGGGACCGAAATAGCCAAAAACATTCAGTACTTC